This TCR beta chain was sequenced during a study of post-analysis software for immune sequencing data. Notes on the study in general: When patients were compared with controls, a handful of TRBV segments were more frequent, TRBV5-6, TRBV5-1 and TRBV20-1 among them.

This CDR3 region has 16 residues. Germline V gene sequence: CDR1 SQVTM, CDR2 ANQGSEA. The V and J ends lost 3 bases and 8 bases, in that order; junction bases with no gene match: 14. Notes on this clonotype: Antigen: not known.

The library was made from cDNA and included unique molecular identifiers. The authors obtained 400,000 to 600,000 cDNA molecules from about 0.94 to 9.7 million T cells. TCRdb ran MiXCR on the PCR reads and lists one entry per CDR3 protein. The sample includes 650,000 to 850,000 distinct CDR3 sequences, approximately 57% of them seen just once. The chain employs TRBV29-1 and TRBJ1-2; 11 positions match TRBD1. Sequenced: blood. This TCR derives from a girl aged 5 to 17 with multiple sclerosis. CDR3 in amino acids: CSVERGIGQGASGYTF. DNA for the CDR3: TGCAGCGTTGAGAGGGGGATAGGACAGGGGGCTAGCGGCTACACCTTC. Based on the CDR3 plus reference TRBV29-1 and TRBJ1-2, the full variable domain is SAVISQKPSRDICQRGTSLTIQCQVDSQVTMMFWYRQQPGQSLTLIATANQGSEATYESGFVIDKFPISRPNLTFSTLTVSNMSPEDSSIYLCSVERGIGQGASGYTFGSGTRLTVV.